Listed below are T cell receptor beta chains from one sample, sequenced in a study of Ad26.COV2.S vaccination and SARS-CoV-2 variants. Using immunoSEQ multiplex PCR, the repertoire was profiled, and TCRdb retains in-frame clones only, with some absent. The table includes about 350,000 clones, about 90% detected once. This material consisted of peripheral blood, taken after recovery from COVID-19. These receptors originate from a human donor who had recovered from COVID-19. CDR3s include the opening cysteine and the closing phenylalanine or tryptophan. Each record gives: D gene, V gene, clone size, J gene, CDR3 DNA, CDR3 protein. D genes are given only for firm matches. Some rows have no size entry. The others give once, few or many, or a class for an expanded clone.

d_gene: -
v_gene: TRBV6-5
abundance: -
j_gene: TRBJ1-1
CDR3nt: TGTGCCAGCACCACTAGACAGAGCACTGAAGCTTTCTTT
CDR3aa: CASTTRQSTEAFF

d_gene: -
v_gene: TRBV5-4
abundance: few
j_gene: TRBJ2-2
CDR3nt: TGTGCCAGCAGCCAGACAGGGAACACCGGGGAGCTGTTTTTT
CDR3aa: CASSQTGNTGELFF

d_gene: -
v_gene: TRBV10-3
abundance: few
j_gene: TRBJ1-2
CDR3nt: TGTGCCATCAATCGGGGGGAGGCCTATGGCTACACCTTC
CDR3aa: CAINRGEAYGYTF

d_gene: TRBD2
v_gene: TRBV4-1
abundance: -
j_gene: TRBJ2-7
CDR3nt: TGCGCCAGCAGCCAAGGGGCTAGCGGGGCCTACGAGCAGTACTTC
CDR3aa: CASSQGASGAYEQYF

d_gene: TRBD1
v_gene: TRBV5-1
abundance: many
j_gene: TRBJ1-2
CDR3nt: TGCGCCAGCAGCCCCCGACAGGGGTGGTCGGACGGCTACACCTTC
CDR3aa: CASSPRQGWSDGYTF

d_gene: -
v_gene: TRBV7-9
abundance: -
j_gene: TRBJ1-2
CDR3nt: TGTGCCAGCAGCTCCACTAACTATGGCTACACCTTC
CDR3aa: CASSSTNYGYTF

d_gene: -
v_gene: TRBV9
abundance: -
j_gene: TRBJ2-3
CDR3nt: TGTGCCAGCAGCAAGGGGAGGGGGCGCCCTCGCACAGATACGCAGTATTTT
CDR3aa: CASSKGRGRPRTDTQYF

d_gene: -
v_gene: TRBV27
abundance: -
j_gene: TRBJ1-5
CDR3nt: TGTGCCAGCAGTTTATTCTCAGGGACGCAGCCCCAGCATTTT
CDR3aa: CASSLFSGTQPQHF

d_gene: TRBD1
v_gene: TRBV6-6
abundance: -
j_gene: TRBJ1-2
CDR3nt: TGTGCCAGCAGTTACCGGGACAGGGTGGAGGGCTACACCTTC
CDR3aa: CASSYRDRVEGYTF

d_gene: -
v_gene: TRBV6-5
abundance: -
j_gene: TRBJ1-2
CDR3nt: TGTGCCAGCAGTTACTCAAAACCCGGGACCGCTCTCGGCTACACCTTC
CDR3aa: CASSYSKPGTALGYTF

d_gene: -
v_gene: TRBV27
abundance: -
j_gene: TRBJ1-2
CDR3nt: TGTGCCAGCAGCCCCCGGGACTCCAACCCCTATGGCTACACCTTC
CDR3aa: CASSPRDSNPYGYTF

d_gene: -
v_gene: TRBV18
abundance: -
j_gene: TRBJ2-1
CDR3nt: TGTGCCAGCTCACCGGGCGGGGATGAGCAGTTCTTC
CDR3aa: CASSPGGDEQFF

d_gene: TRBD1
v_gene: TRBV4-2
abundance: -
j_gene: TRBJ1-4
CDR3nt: TGTGCCAGCAGCCAGGAAAAACAGGGGGCGACGGAAAAACTGTTTTTT
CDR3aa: CASSQEKQGATEKLFF